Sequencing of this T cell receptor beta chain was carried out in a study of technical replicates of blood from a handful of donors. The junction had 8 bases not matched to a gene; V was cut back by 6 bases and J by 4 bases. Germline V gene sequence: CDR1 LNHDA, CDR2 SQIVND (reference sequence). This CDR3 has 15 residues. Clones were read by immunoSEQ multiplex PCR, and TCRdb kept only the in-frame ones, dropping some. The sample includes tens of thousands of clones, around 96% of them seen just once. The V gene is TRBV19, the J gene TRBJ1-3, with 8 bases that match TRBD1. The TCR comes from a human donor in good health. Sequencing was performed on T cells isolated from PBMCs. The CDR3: CASSVDREPGNTIYF. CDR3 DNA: TGTGCCAGTAGCGTGGACAGGGAACCCGGAAACACCATATATTTT.